Listed here are 30 T cell receptor beta chains from one sample, sequenced in a study of cytomegalovirus exposure and HLA in healthy donors. Amplification used 60 Vbeta primers and 13 Jbeta primers. Repertoires were generated with immunoSEQ multiplex PCR, while TCRdb's copy carries only in-frame clones and drops some. Among around 220,000 clones, roughly 84% were seen once, and the ten largest hold around 1.5%. Sequencing input: PBMCs. The source is a girl aged 10 to 17 in good health and CMV-seronegative.

This sequence joins TRBV7-9 and TRBJ1-3; 7 nucleotides agree with TRBD1. The CDR3 is 19 amino acids. V shed 2 bases and J 0 bases; nucleotides not matched to a gene: 13. Germline V gene data show CDR1 as SEHNR and CDR2 as FQNEAQ (reference sequence). The CDR3 DNA sequence: TGTGCCAGCAGCTTAAGGGCGGCCGGGACAGCGAGCTCTGGAAACACCATATATTTT. Protein product: CASSLRAAGTASSGNTIYF.

This clone showed up just a few times. The chain uses TRBV6-6 and TRBJ1-1; 8 positions agree with TRBD1. CDR3 size: 15 residues. V lost 2 bases, J lost 3 bases, and 5 bases stayed unmatched. Germline V CDR1 and CDR2: MNHNY, SVGAGI (reference sequence). Here the CDR3 DNA reads TGTGCCAGCAGTTACCCGACAGGGGAGGACACTGAAGCTTTCTTT. Its protein is CASSYPTGEDTEAFF.

The rearrangement joins TRBV4-3 to TRBJ1-1, with 8 bases matching TRBD1. V lost 0 bases and J lost 0; bases outside the gene matches: 3. Germline values: CDR1 LGHNA, CDR2 YSLEER. The CDR3 is 16 residues long. The CDR3 here is CASSQEYRGMNTEAFF. CDR3 DNA sequence: TGCGCCAGCAGCCAAGAATACAGGGGGATGAACACTGAAGCTTTCTTT.

The chain combines TRBV19 with TRBJ2-1; D is undetermined. Trimming left V 3 bases short and J 9 bases short, with 12 bases between. CDR3 length: 13 residues. CDR1 LNHDA and CDR2 SQIVND come from the germline V gene (reference sequence). CDR3 sequence: CASSIPAMSEQFF. The CDR3, as DNA: TGTGCCAGTAGTATCCCCGCAATGAGTGAGCAGTTCTTC.

The chain employs TRBV4-2 and TRBJ1-1, with 7 bases fitting TRBD1. The J segment lost 6 bases and the V segment lost 4 bases, leaving 2 bases of the junction unmatched. The CDR3 is made up of 12 amino acids. Per germline, CDR1 LGHNA and CDR2 YNFKEQ. The CDR3 sequence is CASSRGQSEAFF. CDR3 in DNA: TGTGCCAGCAGCCGGGGACAGTCTGAAGCTTTCTTT.

This clone was counted between two and nine times. An end of the junction does not agree with germline; a read error may underlie this. The rearrangement links TRBV5-3 to TRBJ1-1; D gene unclear. TRBV5-3 belongs to the ORF category, with a function that is uncertain. The CDR3 is 13 amino acids. This CDR3 is CASSSGFGTEAFF. CDR3 DNA: TGTGCCAGCAGCTCTGGTTTCGGCACTGAAGCTTTCTTT.

This chain connects TRBV7-9 to TRBJ1-2; possibly TRBD1 for D (6 bases). V dropped 3 bases and J dropped 6 bases, with 14 bases sitting between them. Germline V gene sequence: CDR1 SEHNR, CDR2 FQNEAQ (reference sequence). CDR3 size: 14 residues. The CDR3: CASSFPGVSDGYTF. CDR3 DNA sequence: TGTGCCAGCAGCTTCCCAGGGGTCTCGGATGGCTACACCTTC.

In nucleotides, the CDR3 is TGCGCCAGCAGCCAAGAAAGAGGGAAGGCGGGGGGGAGCTACAATGAGCAGTTCTTC. Translated: CASSQERGKAGGSYNEQFF. The chain couples TRBV4-1 to TRBJ2-1, with 9 bases that match TRBD2. V gave up 0 bases and J gave up 3 bases; unmatched junction bases: 12. The germline V gene has CDR1 MGHRA and CDR2 YSYEKL. The CDR3 totals 19 residues.

This rearrangement joins TRBV28 to TRBJ1-2; 9 bases are shared with TRBD1. This CDR3 has 14 amino acids. Germline assignment: CDR1 MDHEN and CDR2 SYDVKM. The trim removed 4 bases at V and 5 bases at J, leaving 5 bases unmatched. CDR3 region: CASSWGDRAYGYTF. CDR3 nucleotide sequence: TGTGCCAGCAGTTGGGGGGACAGGGCGTATGGCTACACCTTC.

The CDR3 loop reads CASSRSGREGETQYF. As DNA, the CDR3 is TGTGCCAGCAGCAGGAGCGGGAGGGAGGGAGAGACCCAGTACTTC. The genes are TRBV5-4 and TRBJ2-5; 10 bases match TRBD2. The CDR3 totals 15 residues. The germline V gene encodes CDR1 SGHNT and CDR2 YYREEE (reference sequence). The trim removed 4 bases at V and 4 bases at J, leaving 7 bases unmatched.

This rearrangement joins TRBV5-6 to TRBJ2-3; 10 nucleotides line up with TRBD2. From germline, CDR1 is SGHDT and CDR2 YYEEEE. CDR3 length equals 15 residues. Losses at the gene ends were 0 bases for V and 5 bases for J; bases not matched to a gene: 3. The CDR3 here is CASSLVAGGVDTQYF. For the CDR3, the DNA is TGTGCCAGCAGCTTGGTAGCGGGAGGTGTAGATACGCAGTATTTT.

This chain uses TRBV4-2 with TRBJ2-5; 13 bases align to TRBD2. In germline, CDR1 is LGHNA, CDR2 YNFKEQ. The ends lost 5 bases at V and 4 bases at J; junction bases unmatched: 7. The CDR3 is 16 residues long. The CDR3 DNA reads as TGTGCCAGCAGCTCCCGACTAGCGGGGGGCGCAGAGACCCAGTACTTC. Protein: CASSSRLAGGAETQYF.

The chain links TRBV18 to TRBJ1-2; possible D gene TRBD1, 5 bases. V was trimmed by 6 bases and J by 4 bases, leaving 18 bases between them. This CDR3 contains 15 residues. Germline V lookup: CDR1 KGHSH, CDR2 LQKENI. As DNA, the CDR3 is TGTGCCAGCTCTCCATCACGGGGGAGAGGCTATGGCTACACCTTC. It is translated as CASSPSRGRGYGYTF.

V is TRBV5-1 and J is TRBJ1-1, with D perhaps TRBD1 (6 bases). Trimming removed 1 base from V and 1 base from J, with 17 bases in between. The CDR3 is 17 amino acids. Germline CDR1 SGHRS, CDR2 YFSETQ. The CDR3 reads CASSLPGVGRGNTEAFF. CDR3 sequence (DNA): TGCGCCAGCAGCTTGCCCGGGGTGGGCAGGGGGAACACTGAAGCTTTCTTT.

A note on this clone: A read error may produce the germline difference seen at one junction end. This sequence joins TRBV7-6 and TRBJ1-1; 8 bases align to TRBD1. The CDR3 runs to 15 residues. CDR1 is SGHVS, CDR2 FNYEAQ, per germline. CDR3 sequence (DNA): TGTGCCAACAGCTTCACCGGGACAGGAGGAGCCGAAGCTTTCTTT. It specifies CANSFTGTGGAEAFF.

This chain uses TRBV9 with TRBJ2-3; perhaps TRBD2 as D (5 bases). Germline values: CDR1 SGDLS, CDR2 YYNGEE. Trimming stripped 0 bases from V and 6 bases from J, with 8 bases between. The CDR3 loop spans 13 amino acids. The CDR3 here is CASSVDGEDTQYF. The CDR3 bases are TGTGCCAGCAGCGTAGACGGGGAGGATACGCAGTATTTT.

This sequence joins TRBV7-9 and TRBJ1-1; 7 nucleotides line up with TRBD1. The CDR3 is 17 amino acids. With 8 bases clipped from V and 12 bases from J, the junction kept 27 bases outside the gene matches. Per the germline V gene, CDR1 is SEHNR and CDR2 is FQNEAQ (reference sequence). In nucleotides, the CDR3 is TGTGCCAGCGGAGGACCTGCATACTTCATTGGACAGGATCATCCTTTCTTT. It yields the protein CASGGPAYFIGQDHPFF.

V gene TRBV9 combines with J gene TRBJ2-5, with D possibly matching TRBD2 (7 bases). The length of the CDR3 is 15 residues. Germline V gene sequence: CDR1 SGDLS, CDR2 YYNGEE. The V gene lost 0 bases and the J gene lost 5 bases, with 14 bases spanning the gap. CDR3 residues: CASSVAWGRGETQYF. The CDR3 DNA reads TGTGCCAGCAGCGTAGCTTGGGGGCGGGGGGAGACCCAGTACTTC.

The rearrangement links TRBV30 to TRBJ1-6; D unresolved. CDR3 length: 14 residues. Germline values: CDR1 GTSNPN, CDR2 SVGIG (reference sequence). V lost 2 bases and J 10 bases, leaving 15 bases between the germline ends. The CDR3: CAWSYGLQGSPLHF. CDR3 nucleotide sequence: TGTGCCTGGAGTTACGGGTTGCAAGGATCACCCCTCCACTTT.

The chain is built from TRBV11-2 and TRBJ1-2; possibly TRBD1 for D (6 bases). Trimming took off 0 bases at V and 10 bases at J, with 18 bases between the two ends. Germline V gene lookup returns CDR1 SGHAT and CDR2 FQNNGV. This CDR3 region has 15 residues. The CDR3 DNA is TGTGCCAGCAGCTTAGATCTTAGTTACGACAGGCCCTACACCTTC. This codes for CASSLDLSYDRPYTF.

The J gene is TRBJ1-1, the V gene TRBV7-2; D uncertain. Germline values: CDR1 SGHTA, CDR2 FQGNSA. V was pared by 3 bases and J by 2 bases, with 7 bases between. The CDR3 sequence is 13 residues long. As DNA, the CDR3 is TGTGCCAGCAGCTTGAGAGAAAACACTGAAGCTTTCTTT. Residues: CASSLRENTEAFF. Combining the CDR3 with reference TRBV7-2 and TRBJ1-1 gives the whole variable domain GAGVSQSPSNKVTEKGKDVELRCDPISGHTALYWYRQSLGQGLEFLIYFQGNSAPDKSGLPSDRFSAERTGGSVSTLTIQRTQQEDSAVYLCASSLRENTEAFFGQGTRLTVV.

The V gene is TRBV7-6, the J gene TRBJ2-3, with TRBD2 matching 9 bases. Losses at the gene ends were 1 base for V and 2 bases for J; bases not matched to a gene: 1. CDR3 length: 15 amino acids. Germline-derived CDR1 and CDR2 are SGHVS and FNYEAQ. CDR3 nucleotide sequence: TGTGCCAGCAGCTTAGTAGCGGGGGTCACAGATACGCAGTATTTT. Translated: CASSLVAGVTDTQYF.

The gene calls are TRBV9 and TRBJ2-1; D is uncertain. Per germline, CDR1 SGDLS and CDR2 YYNGEE. V was clipped by 0 bases and J by 0 bases, with 13 bases between them. This CDR3 has 17 residues. The CDR3 nucleotides are TGTGCCAGCAGCGTAGGGCCCCCATCAAGCTCCTACAATGAGCAGTTCTTC. Translation gives CASSVGPPSSSYNEQFF.

This rearrangement joins TRBV2 to TRBJ1-5, with D unclear. The V gene lost 6 bases and the J gene lost 11 bases, with 14 bases spanning the gap. The germline V gene has CDR1 SNHLY and CDR2 FYNNEI. The CDR3 consists of 12 residues. The chain's CDR3 is CASSEGGGTQHF. CDR3 DNA sequence: TGTGCCAGCAGCGAGGGTGGAGGAACCCAGCATTTT. The full variable domain, completed using reference TRBV2 and TRBJ1-5, is EPEVTQTPSHQVTQMGQEVILRCVPISNHLYFYWYRQILGQKVEFLVSFYNNEISEKSEIFDDQFSVERPDGSNFTLKIRSTKLEDSAMYFCASSEGGGTQHFGDGTRLSIL.

This clone was recorded a few times. This chain links TRBV11-2 with TRBJ1-5; the match to TRBD1 covers 8 bases. There are 15 residues in the CDR3. Trimming cost V 1 base and J 2 bases; bases outside gene matches: 1. Germline V lookup: CDR1 SGHAT, CDR2 FQNNGV. The CDR3 nucleotides are TGTGCCAGCAGCTTAGCAGGGGGCGGCAATCAGCCCCAGCATTTT. It translates to CASSLAGGGNQPQHF.

This clone was detected only once. V is TRBV28 and J is TRBJ1-5; the D gene is possibly TRBD1 (6 bases). This CDR3 has 16 amino acids. Trimming removed 6 bases at V and 5 bases at J, with 20 bases between. Germline-derived CDR1 and CDR2 are MDHEN and SYDVKM. The CDR3 reads CASRDGGQGLHQPQHF. The CDR3 bases are TGTGCCAGCAGAGATGGGGGACAAGGCCTTCATCAGCCCCAGCATTTT.

This clone has only one observation. The chain carries TRBV10-3 and TRBJ2-7; D remains ambiguous. Germline V gene lookup returns CDR1 ENHRY and CDR2 SYGVKD. The CDR3 length is 13 residues. The V end was cut by 3 bases, the J end by 1 base, with 7 bases between. The CDR3 spells CAISEPGSYEQYF. CDR3 in DNA: TGTGCCATCAGTGAACCAGGATCCTACGAGCAGTACTTC.

The chain employs TRBV28 and TRBJ2-7, with D perhaps matching TRBD2 (5 bases). Trimming shortened V by 1 base and J by 6 bases, and 10 bases separated the two germline ends. Germline values: CDR1 MDHEN, CDR2 SYDVKM. The CDR3 is 13 amino acids. CDR3 sequence (DNA): TGTGCCAGCAGTTTATATGAGGGCCCCGAGCAGTACTTC. It specifies CASSLYEGPEQYF.

The V call is TRBV9, the J call TRBJ1-1; D not certain. Germline V gene data show CDR1 as SGDLS and CDR2 as YYNGEE. V was pared by 3 bases and J by 8 bases, with 14 bases between. This CDR3 has 13 amino acids. CDR3: CASSERASAEAFF. In DNA form, the CDR3 reads TGTGCCAGCAGCGAGAGGGCCTCCGCCGAAGCTTTCTTT.

This clone appeared a few times. The J gene is TRBJ1-6, the V gene TRBV7-9, with D hard to call. CDR3 length: 13 residues. Trimming took 5 bases from V and 6 from J, leaving 8 bases between them. Germline lookup yields CDR1 SEHNR and CDR2 FQNEAQ (reference sequence). This chain's CDR3 is CASSRNINSPLHF. DNA for the CDR3: TGTGCCAGCAGCCGCAACATTAATTCACCCCTCCACTTT.